Listed below are T cell receptor beta chains from one sample, sequenced in a study of post-analysis software for immune sequencing data. TCRdb re-analysed the PCR reads in MiXCR, keeping a single row per CDR3 protein. The data show about 180,000 distinct CDR3 sequences, around 28% seen once. The specimen was blood. Receptors originate from a girl aged 5-17 years with multiple sclerosis. Each CDR3 is given with its conserved first and last residue. Each record gives: J gene, D gene, clone size, V gene, CDR3 protein, CDR3 DNA. The D gene is left open where the match is weak. Clone size is stated in some rows and not others, as once, few, many or a class when expanded.

J: TRBJ2-1
D: NA
size: few
V: TRBV6-1
CDR3: CASNGYEQFF
DNA: TGTGCCAGCAATGGCTATGAGCAGTTCTTC

J: TRBJ2-5
D: NA
size: many
V: TRBV24-1
CDR3: CATSDFGPKTGETQYF
DNA: TGTGCCACCAGTGATTTTGGACCTAAAACCGGGGAGACCCAGTACTTC

J: TRBJ1-1
D: NA
size: NA
V: TRBV20-1
CDR3: CSAAHGETEAFF
DNA: TGCAGTGCCGCACACGGCGAAACTGAAGCTTTCTTT

J: TRBJ2-1
D: TRBD2
size: NA
V: TRBV20-1
CDR3: CSTSGICNEQFF
DNA: TGCAGCACTAGCGGCATATGCAATGAGCAGTTCTTC

J: TRBJ1-2
D: TRBD1
size: few
V: TRBV7-9
CDR3: CASSLWGTGGGNYGYTF
DNA: TGTGCCAGCAGCCTATGGGGGACAGGTGGCGGTAACTATGGCTACACCTTC

J: TRBJ1-2
D: TRBD1
size: NA
V: TRBV19
CDR3: CASSEQGTHGYTF
DNA: TGTGCCAGTAGTGAACAGGGGACCCATGGCTACACCTTC

J: TRBJ1-4
D: NA
size: NA
V: TRBV4-1
CDR3: CASSQGRSVRGKLFF
DNA: TGCGCCAGCAGCCAAGGCAGGTCTGTGCGGGGGAAACTGTTTTTT

J: TRBJ2-4
D: TRBD2
size: NA
V: TRBV30
CDR3: CAWSVVLAGVNERYF
DNA: TGTGCCTGGAGTGTTGTTCTAGCGGGAGTAAACGAGCGGTACTTC

J: TRBJ2-3
D: TRBD2
size: many
V: TRBV5-1
CDR3: CASSTGLAGDVNTQYF
DNA: TGCGCCAGCAGCACGGGACTAGCGGGAGACGTCAATACGCAGTATTTT

J: TRBJ2-1
D: NA
size: many
V: TRBV9
CDR3: CASSLSDEQFF
DNA: TGTGCCAGCAGCCTTTCCGATGAGCAGTTCTTC